The following is a T cell receptor (beta chain) sequence with its context. With 8 bases clipped from V and 3 bases from J, the junction kept 10 bases outside the gene matches. This CDR3 region has 15 residues. Germline V lookup: CDR1 SQVTM, CDR2 ANQGSEA. This record belongs to a study of control samples from healthy donors and cancer patients. Sequenced by immunoSEQ multiplex PCR; TCRdb stores in-frame clones only, minus some. The profile shows approximately 100,000 clones, roughly 92% of them singletons. The chain is built from TRBV29-1 and TRBJ2-3; 11 positions agree with TRBD2. Sequencing was carried out using blood. The sequence was obtained from a human donor in good health. The donor label of this sample is uncertain. In DNA, the CDR3 is TGCAGCTCAGGGGTAGCGGGGGGGCGGACAGATACGCAGTATTTT. It yields the protein CSSGVAGGRTDTQYF.